These 20 T cell receptor beta chains were sequenced from one sample in a study of cytomegalovirus exposure and HLA in healthy donors. Method: immunoSEQ multiplex PCR; TCRdb's copy keeps in-frame clones and lacks some. The table lists more than 300,000 clones, roughly 89% of them singletons. Sequenced input: PBMCs. Receptors were obtained from a woman under 30 in good health and CMV-seronegative.

The rearrangement joins TRBV10-1 to TRBJ2-7, with 9 bases aligning to TRBD2. The CDR3 is made up of 16 amino acids. Germline trimming cut 0 bases from V and 5 bases from J; bases unmatched to any gene: 8. Germline CDR1 WNHNN, CDR2 SYGVQD (reference sequence). The CDR3 DNA reads TGCGCCAGCAGTGAGTCGGGGTTAGCGGGGGCGGACGAGCAGTACTTC. Amino acid sequence: CASSESGLAGADEQYF.

In DNA form, the CDR3 reads TGTGCCAGCAGTTCCCCTGGACAGAAAAACTCCTACGAGCAGTACTTC. Translating gives CASSSPGQKNSYEQYF. The chain employs TRBV28 and TRBJ2-7, with a weak D call TRBD1 (6 bases). The CDR3 length is 16 residues. V shed 4 bases and J shed 0 bases, with 16 bases lying between them. Per germline, CDR1 MDHEN and CDR2 SYDVKM.

In its sample, this clone was seen a few times. The chain employs TRBV28 and TRBJ1-6, with TRBD1 matching 7 bases. The CDR3 runs to 12 residues. Per the germline V gene, CDR1 is MDHEN and CDR2 is SYDVKM. V lost 7 bases and J lost 14; bases outside the gene matches: 8. The CDR3 here is CASTPSTGTLHF. The DNA of the CDR3 is TGTGCCAGCACCCCTTCGACAGGGACCCTCCACTTT.

This clone was found a few times. V and J are TRBV7-8 and TRBJ2-7; 7 bases map to TRBD1. CDR1 is SGHVS and CDR2 is FQNEAQ in the germline V gene. Trimming took 5 bases from V and 0 from J; bases not matched to a gene: 4. This CDR3 is built from 14 residues. The CDR3 region is CASSDRDSSYEQYF. The CDR3 DNA is TGTGCCAGCAGCGACCGGGACAGCTCCTACGAGCAGTACTTC.

J is TRBJ2-7 and V is TRBV27; 9 bases are a match to TRBD1. Germline CDR1 MNHEY, CDR2 SMNVEV (reference sequence). Trimming at V came to 2 bases and at J to 3 bases, leaving 5 bases not matched to a gene. The CDR3 contains 15 residues. The CDR3 protein is CASSLIGTGNYEQYF. The CDR3 DNA sequence: TGTGCCAGCAGTTTAATAGGGACAGGGAACTACGAGCAGTACTTC.

The genes are TRBV7-2 and TRBJ1-6; 7 bases are shared with TRBD1. In germline, CDR1 is SGHTA, CDR2 FQGNSA. This CDR3 has 13 amino acids. V shed 3 bases and J 9 bases; nucleotides not matched to a gene: 2. CDR3 coding DNA: TGTGCCAGCAGCTTCGACAGGGCTTCACCCCTCCACTTT. Translated, it gives CASSFDRASPLHF.

A word on this clone: Other nucleotide sequences in the sample specify the same CDR3. The chain links TRBV5-1 to TRBJ2-3, with D uncertain. Germline V gene lookup returns CDR1 SGHRS and CDR2 YFSETQ. This CDR3 contains 14 residues. V was cut by 0 bases and J by 4 bases, with 9 bases left in between. The CDR3 is CASSLAGSADTQYF. CDR3 in DNA: TGCGCCAGCAGCTTGGCCGGGTCCGCAGATACGCAGTATTTT.

The V gene is TRBV28, the J gene TRBJ2-5; 8 nucleotides agree with TRBD2. V was pared by 3 bases and J by 0 bases, with 9 bases of the junction left unmatched. The CDR3 runs 17 residues. Germline lookup yields CDR1 MDHEN and CDR2 SYDVKM. CDR3 sequence: CASSLMLASGYQETQYF. The CDR3 DNA is TGTGCCAGCAGTTTGATGTTGGCTAGCGGGTACCAAGAGACCCAGTACTTC.

The rearrangement uses TRBV28 and TRBJ2-2; TRBD2 agrees at 15 bases. Germline V lookup: CDR1 MDHEN, CDR2 SYDVKM. CDR3 length equals 17 residues. The V gene end was trimmed by 3 bases and the J gene end by 5 bases; junction bases not matched to a gene: 4. CDR3 nucleotide sequence: TGTGCCAGCAGTTTCGGACTAGCGGGGGGGCCAACCGGGGAGCTGTTTTTT. This gives the protein CASSFGLAGGPTGELFF.

The rearrangement joins TRBV15 to TRBJ2-1; no definite D call. V lost 4 bases to trimming and J lost 6 bases, with 16 bases between them. Germline values: CDR1 LNHNV, CDR2 YYDKDF (reference sequence). The CDR3 loop spans 15 amino acids. The CDR3 region is CATSIGYDWSNEQFF. The CDR3, as DNA: TGTGCCACCAGCATTGGTTACGATTGGAGCAATGAGCAGTTCTTC.

The chain is built from TRBV6-1 and TRBJ2-3; tentative D call: TRBD1 (5 bases). The CDR3 spans 14 residues. Germline-derived CDR1 and CDR2 are MNHNS and SASEGT. V shed 5 bases and J shed 2 bases, with 11 bases lying between them. The DNA of the CDR3 is TGTGCCAGCAGTCGGACACTCACCACAGATACGCAGTATTTT. Encoded protein: CASSRTLTTDTQYF.

This clone was counted a few times. This chain uses TRBV19 with TRBJ1-2, with 8 bases identical to TRBD1. Germline V CDR1 and CDR2: LNHDA, SQIVND (reference sequence). V was pared by 3 bases and J by 4 bases, with 10 bases of the junction left unmatched. The CDR3 runs 16 residues. The CDR3 is CASSIPTDRVTYGYTF. As DNA, the CDR3 is TGTGCCAGTAGTATTCCAACGGACAGGGTAACCTATGGCTACACCTTC.

This clone was detected only a few times. The chain is built from TRBV25-1 and TRBJ1-3; D ambiguous. Per germline, CDR1 MGHDK and CDR2 SYGVNS. This CDR3 comprises 13 residues. V was shortened by 7 bases and J by 0 bases, with 7 bases between the two germline ends. CDR3 nucleotide sequence: TGTGCCAGCACGGCAGGCTCTGGAAACACCATATATTTT. Translating gives CASTAGSGNTIYF. Variable domain in full (rest from reference TRBV25-1 and TRBJ1-3): EADIYQTPRYLVIGTGKKITLECSQTMGHDKMYWYQQDPGMELHLIHYSYGVNSTEKGDLSSESTVSRIRTEHFPLTLESARPSHTSQYLCASTAGSGNTIYFGEGSWLTVV.

The CDR3 reads CASGGDRHEQYF. The CDR3 coding sequence is TGTGCTAGTGGTGGGGACAGACACGAGCAGTACTTC. This chain links TRBV12-5 with TRBJ2-7; 7 bases fit TRBD1. This CDR3 is built from 12 residues. CDR1 is LGHNT, CDR2 FRNRAP, per germline. The V segment lost 5 bases and the J segment 5 bases; nucleotides outside the gene matches: 3.

The chain's CDR3 is CASSGHVTASYEQYF. CDR3 nucleotide sequence: TGCGCCAGCAGCGGGCATGTTACAGCCTCCTACGAGCAGTACTTC. V usage is TRBV5-1 and J usage is TRBJ2-7; D is uncertain. This CDR3 has 15 residues. Per germline, CDR1 SGHRS and CDR2 YFSETQ. V was pared by 4 bases and J by 0 bases, with 14 bases between.

V and J are TRBV5-1 and TRBJ1-5; 9 bases are shared with TRBD1. Germline-derived CDR1 and CDR2 are SGHRS and YFSETQ. Trimming at V came to 5 bases and at J to 2 bases, leaving 2 bases not matched to a gene. The CDR3 length is 14 residues. CDR3 bases: TGCGCCAGCAGAAGGGACAGGGGCAATCAGCCCCAGCATTTT. This encodes CASRRDRGNQPQHF.

This rearrangement joins TRBV4-2 to TRBJ2-3, with TRBD2 matching 7 bases. V gave up 0 bases and J gave up 4 bases; unmatched junction bases: 7. The CDR3 has 16 residues. Germline CDR1 is LGHNA and CDR2 is YNFKEQ. The CDR3 spells CASSQESGAGADTQYF. The CDR3 bases are TGTGCCAGCAGCCAAGAGAGCGGGGCGGGCGCAGATACGCAGTATTTT.

The rearrangement links TRBV28 to TRBJ1-4; unclear D gene. V gave up 4 bases and J gave up 1 base, with 13 bases separating them. Germline V lookup: CDR1 MDHEN, CDR2 SYDVKM. This CDR3 has 16 residues. The DNA for the CDR3 is TGTGCCAGCAGTTCCGGACGGGAAGAAACTAATGAAAAACTGTTTTTT. It codes for CASSSGREETNEKLFF.

The gene calls are TRBV9 and TRBJ1-2; 7 bases map to TRBD1. Germline V gene lookup returns CDR1 SGDLS and CDR2 YYNGEE. The CDR3 is 14 amino acids. J gave up 6 bases and V 3 bases, and 8 bases lay outside the gene matches. The DNA for the CDR3 is TGTGCCAGCAGCGGGGGGACAGCACCTAATGGCTACACCTTC. It codes for CASSGGTAPNGYTF.

The chain couples TRBV7-9 to TRBJ2-5; a possible D gene is TRBD2 (5 bases). Germline-derived CDR1 and CDR2 are SEHNR and FQNEAQ (reference sequence). V dropped 1 base and J dropped 1 base, with 13 bases sitting between them. This CDR3 has 16 residues. This CDR3 is CASSLGPAGRQETQYF. CDR3 DNA sequence: TGTGCCAGCAGCTTAGGGCCGGCGGGCCGCCAAGAGACCCAGTACTTC. Complete variable domain (other parts from reference TRBV7-9 and TRBJ2-5): DTGVSQNPRHKITKRGQNVTFRCDPISEHNRLYWYRQTLGQGPEFLTYFQNEAQLEKSRLLSDRFSAERPKGSFSTLEIQRTEQGDSAMYLCASSLGPAGRQETQYFGPGTRLLVL.